The clone carrying this T cell receptor (beta chain) was picked up many times. CDR3 and TCR beta VDJ profiling relied on a genomic DNA template. One entry per CDR3 protein, called by TCRdb with MiXCR from the reads. The sample carries 160,000 or so distinct CDR3 sequences, about 45% recorded once. The sample originates from a study of CD8+CD57+ T cells in acquired aplastic anemia. CDR3 size: 15 residues. Germline V lookup: CDR1 SGHRS, CDR2 YFSETQ. Trimming removed 3 bases at V and 0 bases at J, with 13 bases between. Sequencing was done on patients that had shown CD8+CD57+ cell expansion by flow cytometry.

The V and J genes are TRBV5-1 and TRBJ2-7; D is possibly TRBD1 (5 bases). The receptor's source is a human donor with aplastic anemia. Sequencing input: sorted CD4+, CD8+, or CD8+CD57+ T cells (not recorded which) from PBMCs. CDR3 protein: CASSSDIPSSYEQYF. The CDR3 DNA is TGCGCCAGCAGCTCGGACATCCCGAGCTCCTACGAGCAGTACTTC.